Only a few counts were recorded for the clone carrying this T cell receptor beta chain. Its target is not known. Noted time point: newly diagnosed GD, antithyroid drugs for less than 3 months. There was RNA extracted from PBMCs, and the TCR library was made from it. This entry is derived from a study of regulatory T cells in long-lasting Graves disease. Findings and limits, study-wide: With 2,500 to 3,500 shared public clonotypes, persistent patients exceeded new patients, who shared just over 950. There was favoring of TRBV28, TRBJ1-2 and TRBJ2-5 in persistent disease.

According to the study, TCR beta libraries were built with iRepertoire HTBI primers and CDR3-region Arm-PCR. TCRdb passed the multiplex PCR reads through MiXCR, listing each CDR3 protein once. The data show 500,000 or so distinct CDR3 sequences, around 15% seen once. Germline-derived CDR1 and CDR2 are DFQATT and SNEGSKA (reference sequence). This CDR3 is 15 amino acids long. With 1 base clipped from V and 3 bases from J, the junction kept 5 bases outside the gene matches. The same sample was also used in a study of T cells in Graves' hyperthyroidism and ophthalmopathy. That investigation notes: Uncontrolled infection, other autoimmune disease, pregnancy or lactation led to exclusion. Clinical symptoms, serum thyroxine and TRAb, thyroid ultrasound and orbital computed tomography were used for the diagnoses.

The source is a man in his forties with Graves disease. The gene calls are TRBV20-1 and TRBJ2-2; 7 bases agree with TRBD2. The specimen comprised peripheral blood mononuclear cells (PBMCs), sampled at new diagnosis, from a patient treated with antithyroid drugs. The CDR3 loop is CSARGPSGYTGELFF. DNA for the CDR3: TGCAGTGCTAGAGGGCCTAGCGGATACACCGGGGAGCTGTTTTTT.